This T cell receptor (beta chain) was identified in a study of blood T cell repertoires in COVID-19. About the study: Sites in the United States, Italy and Spain provided acute and convalescent COVID-19 samples.

The V gene end was trimmed by 2 bases and the J gene end by 2 bases; junction bases not matched to a gene: 6. The CDR3 covers 17 residues. Germline assignment: CDR1 LGHDT and CDR2 YNNKEL (reference sequence). The data were produced by immunoSEQ multiplex PCR, yet TCRdb's version contains in-frame clones alone and is incomplete. In the table there are around 170,000 clones, around 80% of which are singletons. The gene calls are TRBV3-1 (or the pseudogene TRBV3-2) and TRBJ2-3; 11 bases agree with TRBD2. This clonotype originated in a woman aged 80 or over with COVID-19, enrolled during active disease. Input material: peripheral blood. The CDR3 sequence is CASSQLLAGGFTDTQYF. In DNA, the CDR3 is TGTGCCAGCAGCCAATTATTAGCGGGGGGGTTCACAGATACGCAGTATTTT.